This T cell receptor (beta chain) was recorded in a study of cytomegalovirus exposure and HLA in healthy donors. In the PCR, 60 Vbeta and 13 Jbeta primers were used. The data were produced by immunoSEQ multiplex PCR, yet TCRdb's version contains in-frame clones alone and is incomplete. The repertoire holds some 94,000 clones, just under 70% seen once, with roughly 2.6% in the top ten. V dropped 6 bases and J dropped 0 bases, with 17 bases sitting between them. The germline V gene has CDR1 SEHNR and CDR2 FQNEAQ (reference sequence). There are 16 residues in the CDR3. J is TRBJ1-2 and V is TRBV7-9; D unclear. The clonotype originates from a man aged 50 or older in good health and CMV-seronegative. Sequences were obtained from PBMCs. The CDR3 nucleotides are TGTGCCAGCAGTCGTTCTTCAGACTCTACTAACTATGGCTACACCTTC. Protein sequence: CASSRSSDSTNYGYTF.